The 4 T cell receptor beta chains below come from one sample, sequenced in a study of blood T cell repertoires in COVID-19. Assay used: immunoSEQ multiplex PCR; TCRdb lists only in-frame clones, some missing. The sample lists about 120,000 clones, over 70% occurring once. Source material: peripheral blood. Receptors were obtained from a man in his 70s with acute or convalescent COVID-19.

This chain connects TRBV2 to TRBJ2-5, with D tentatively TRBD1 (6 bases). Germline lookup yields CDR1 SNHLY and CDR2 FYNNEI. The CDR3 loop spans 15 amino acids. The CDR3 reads CVPSRGRADKETQYF. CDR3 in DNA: TGTGTCCCCAGCAGGGGCAGGGCGGACAAAGAGACCCAGTACTTC. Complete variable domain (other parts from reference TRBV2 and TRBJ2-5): EPEVTQTPSHQVTQMGQEVILRCVPISNHLYFYWYRQILGQKVEFLVSFYNNEISEKSEIFDDQFSVERPDGSNFTLKIRSTKLEDSAMYFCVPSRGRADKETQYFGPGTRLLVL.

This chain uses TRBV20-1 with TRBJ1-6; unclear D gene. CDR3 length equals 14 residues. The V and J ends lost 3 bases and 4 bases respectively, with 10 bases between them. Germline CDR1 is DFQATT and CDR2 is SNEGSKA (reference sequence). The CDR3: CSASVYSYNSPLHF. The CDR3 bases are TGCAGTGCTAGTGTATACAGTTATAATTCACCCCTCCACTTT.

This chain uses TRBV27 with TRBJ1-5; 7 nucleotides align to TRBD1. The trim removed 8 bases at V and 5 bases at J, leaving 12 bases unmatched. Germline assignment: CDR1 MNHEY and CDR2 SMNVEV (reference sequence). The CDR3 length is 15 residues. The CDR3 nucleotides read TGTGCCAGCGGAAGACTGGGACAGAGGGATCAGCCCCAGCATTTT. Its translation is CASGRLGQRDQPQHF.

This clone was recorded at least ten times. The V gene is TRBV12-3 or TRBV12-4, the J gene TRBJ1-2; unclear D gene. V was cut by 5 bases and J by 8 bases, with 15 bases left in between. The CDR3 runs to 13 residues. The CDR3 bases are TGTGCCAGCAGTCCCAATCCCCATCGGGGCTACACCTTC. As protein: CASSPNPHRGYTF.